This entry is about one TCR beta chain. Its antigen is unidentified. The sample is drawn from a study of graft-versus-host responses after intestinal transplantation. Study at large: Each recipient received a multivisceral, liver-intestinal, or isolated intestinal graft. Every recipient underwent anti-thymocyte globulin induction, then tacrolimus and steroids for roughly 3 years. Study results and caveats: Early post-transplant falls in HvG clones accompanied the peak levels of circulating GvH clones. In recipient marrow, GvH clones were found, and some appeared first in ileum or blood.

The V gene lost 3 bases and the J gene lost 0 bases, with 9 bases spanning the gap. Germline V gene data show CDR1 as MNHEY and CDR2 as SMNVEV (reference sequence). The CDR3 has 15 amino acids. Method: immunoSEQ multiplex PCR; TCRdb's copy keeps in-frame clones and lacks some. The profile shows around 90,000 clones, 80% to 95% of them singletons. The chain couples TRBV27 to TRBJ1-3, with D tentatively TRBD1 (5 bases). The receptor was isolated from a human donor who received an intestinal transplant. The sample here was unstimulated CD4+ T cells sorted from spleen or lymph node cells, taken before intestinal transplant. The CDR3 DNA follows: TGTGCCAGCAGTTTGGGGCCGCGCTCTGGAAACACCATATATTTT. Translated: CASSLGPRSGNTIYF.